This TCR beta chain stems from a study of control samples from healthy donors and cancer patients. Germline lookup yields CDR1 SGHTA and CDR2 FQGNSA. Losses at the gene ends were 5 bases for V and 4 bases for J; bases not matched to a gene: 3. The CDR3 has 13 residues. TCRdb keeps only in-frame clones here, not all; method: immunoSEQ multiplex PCR. The sample carries about 69,000 clones, about 80% recorded once. The receptor was isolated from a woman in her forties or fifties with lung cancer. Material: PBMCs. The rearrangement uses TRBV7-2 and TRBJ1-2; 8 nucleotides match TRBD1. The DNA for the CDR3 is TGTGCCAGCAGCCGTACAGGGGGCTATGGCTACACCTTC. This codes for CASSRTGGYGYTF.